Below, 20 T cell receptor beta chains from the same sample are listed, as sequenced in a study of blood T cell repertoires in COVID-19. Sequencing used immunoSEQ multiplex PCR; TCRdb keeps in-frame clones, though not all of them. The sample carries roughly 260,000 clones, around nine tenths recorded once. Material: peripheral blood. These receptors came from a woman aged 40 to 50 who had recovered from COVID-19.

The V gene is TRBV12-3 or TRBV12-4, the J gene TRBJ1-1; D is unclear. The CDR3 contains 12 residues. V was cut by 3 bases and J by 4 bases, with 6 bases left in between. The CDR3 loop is CASSFSGTEAFF. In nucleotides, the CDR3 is TGTGCCAGCAGTTTTTCGGGCACTGAAGCTTTCTTT.

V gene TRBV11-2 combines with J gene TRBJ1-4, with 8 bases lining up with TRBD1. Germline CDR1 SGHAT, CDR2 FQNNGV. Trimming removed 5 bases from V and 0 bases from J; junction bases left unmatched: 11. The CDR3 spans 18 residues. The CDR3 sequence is CASSPRTGKLATNEKLFF. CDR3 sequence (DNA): TGTGCCAGCAGCCCCCGGACAGGGAAGCTAGCAACTAATGAAAAACTGTTTTTT.

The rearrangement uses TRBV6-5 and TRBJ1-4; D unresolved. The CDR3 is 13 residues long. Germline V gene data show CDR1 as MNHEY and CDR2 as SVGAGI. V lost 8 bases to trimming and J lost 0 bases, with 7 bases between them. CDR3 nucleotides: TGTGCCAGCCGACGGGCAACTAATGAAAAACTGTTTTTT. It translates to CASRRATNEKLFF.

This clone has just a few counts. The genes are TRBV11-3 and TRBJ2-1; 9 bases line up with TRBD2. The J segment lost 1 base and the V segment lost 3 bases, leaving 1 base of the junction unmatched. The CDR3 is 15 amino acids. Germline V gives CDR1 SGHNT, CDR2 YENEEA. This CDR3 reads CASSFSGRSYNEQFF. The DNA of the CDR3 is TGTGCCAGCAGCTTTAGCGGGAGATCCTACAATGAGCAGTTCTTC. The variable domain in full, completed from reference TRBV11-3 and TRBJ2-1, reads EAGVVQSPRYKIIEKKQPVAFWCNPISGHNTLYWYLQNLGQGPELLIRYENEEAVDDSQLPKDRFSAERLKGVDSTLKIQPAELGDSAVYLCASSFSGRSYNEQFFGPGTRLTVL.

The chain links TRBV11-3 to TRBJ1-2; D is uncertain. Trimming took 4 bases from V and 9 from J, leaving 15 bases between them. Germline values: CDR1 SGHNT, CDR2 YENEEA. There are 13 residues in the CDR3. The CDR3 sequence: CASSSPPGVRYTF. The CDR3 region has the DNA TGTGCCAGCAGCTCCCCCCCCGGGGTACGCTACACCTTC.

CDR3 DNA: TGTGCCAGCCGAGCGGGGAATACGCAGTATTTT. Translated: CASRAGNTQYF. The genes are TRBV5-6 and TRBJ2-3; 7 bases map to TRBD2. The germline gives CDR1 SGHDT, CDR2 YYEEEE. The CDR3 totals 11 residues. V was clipped by 7 bases and J by 7 bases; unmatched bases: 3.

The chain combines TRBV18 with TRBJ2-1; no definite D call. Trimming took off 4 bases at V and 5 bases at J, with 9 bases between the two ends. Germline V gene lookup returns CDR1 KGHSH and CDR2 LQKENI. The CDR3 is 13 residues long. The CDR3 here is CASSRWQDNEQFF. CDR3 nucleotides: TGTGCCAGCTCACGATGGCAGGACAATGAGCAGTTCTTC.

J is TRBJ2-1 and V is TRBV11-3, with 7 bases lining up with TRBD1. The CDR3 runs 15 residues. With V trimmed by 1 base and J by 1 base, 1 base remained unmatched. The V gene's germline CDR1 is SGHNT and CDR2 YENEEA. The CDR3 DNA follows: TGTGCCAGCAGCTTAGCAGGGGGTTCCTACAATGAGCAGTTCTTC. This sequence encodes CASSLAGGSYNEQFF.

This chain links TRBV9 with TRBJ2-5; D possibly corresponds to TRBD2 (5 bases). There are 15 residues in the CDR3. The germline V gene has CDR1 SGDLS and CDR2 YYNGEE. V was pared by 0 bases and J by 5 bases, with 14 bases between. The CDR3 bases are TGTGCCAGCAGCGTAGGGGTAACCACGGGGGAGACCCAGTACTTC. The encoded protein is CASSVGVTTGETQYF.

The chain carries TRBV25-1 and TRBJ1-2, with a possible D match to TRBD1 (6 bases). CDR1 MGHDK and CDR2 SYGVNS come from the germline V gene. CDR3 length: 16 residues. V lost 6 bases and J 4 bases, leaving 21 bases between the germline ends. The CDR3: CASRHLGGQWVYGYTF. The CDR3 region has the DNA TGTGCCAGCAGGCACCTGGGGGGGCAATGGGTCTATGGCTACACCTTC.

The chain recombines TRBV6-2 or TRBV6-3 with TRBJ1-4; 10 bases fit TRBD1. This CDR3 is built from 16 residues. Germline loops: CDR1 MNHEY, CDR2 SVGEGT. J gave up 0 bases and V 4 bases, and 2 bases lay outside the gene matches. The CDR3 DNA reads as TGTGCCAGCAGTTTGGGACAGGGGACAACTAATGAAAAACTGTTTTTT. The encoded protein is CASSLGQGTTNEKLFF.

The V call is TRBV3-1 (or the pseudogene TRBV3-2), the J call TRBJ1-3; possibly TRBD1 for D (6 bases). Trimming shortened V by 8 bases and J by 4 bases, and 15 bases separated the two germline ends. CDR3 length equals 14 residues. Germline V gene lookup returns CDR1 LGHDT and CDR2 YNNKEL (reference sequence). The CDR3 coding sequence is TGTGCCAGCGTTCCGGGGGGGCAAGGAAACACCATATATTTT. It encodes CASVPGGQGNTIYF.

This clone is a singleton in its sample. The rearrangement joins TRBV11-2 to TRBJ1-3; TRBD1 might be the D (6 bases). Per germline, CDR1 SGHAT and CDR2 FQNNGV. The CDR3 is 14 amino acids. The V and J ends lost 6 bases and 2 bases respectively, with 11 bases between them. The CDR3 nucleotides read TGTGCCAGCAGACTTACAGGGCCTGGAAACACCATATATTTT. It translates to CASRLTGPGNTIYF.

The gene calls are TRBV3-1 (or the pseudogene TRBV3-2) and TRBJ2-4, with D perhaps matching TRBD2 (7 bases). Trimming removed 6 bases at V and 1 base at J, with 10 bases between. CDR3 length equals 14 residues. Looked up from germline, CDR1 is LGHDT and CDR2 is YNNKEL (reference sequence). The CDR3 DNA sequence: TGTGCCAGCAGAGGGGGGGCGGCCAAAAACATTCAGTACTTC. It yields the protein CASRGGAAKNIQYF.

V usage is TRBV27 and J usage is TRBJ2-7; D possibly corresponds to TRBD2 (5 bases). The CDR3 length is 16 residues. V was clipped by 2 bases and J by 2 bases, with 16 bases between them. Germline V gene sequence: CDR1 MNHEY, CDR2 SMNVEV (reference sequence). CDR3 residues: CASSLGNPGGPYEQYF. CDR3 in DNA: TGTGCCAGCAGTTTAGGAAATCCCGGAGGACCCTACGAGCAGTACTTC.

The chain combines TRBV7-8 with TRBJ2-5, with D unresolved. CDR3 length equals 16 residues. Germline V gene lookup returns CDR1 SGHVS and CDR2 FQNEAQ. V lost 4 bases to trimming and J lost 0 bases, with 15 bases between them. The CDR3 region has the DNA TGTGCCAGCAGCTCGTGGCCTGCAGGCGACCAAGAGACCCAGTACTTC. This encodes CASSSWPAGDQETQYF.

CDR3 DNA: TGTGCCAGCAGCTTAGGACTATTGGACACTGAAGCTTTCTTT. It encodes CASSLGLLDTEAFF. The chain carries TRBV7-9 and TRBJ1-1, with unresolved D. The CDR3 extends over 14 amino acids. Trimming took 1 base from V and 3 from J, leaving 9 bases between them. Germline lookup yields CDR1 SEHNR and CDR2 FQNEAQ (reference sequence).

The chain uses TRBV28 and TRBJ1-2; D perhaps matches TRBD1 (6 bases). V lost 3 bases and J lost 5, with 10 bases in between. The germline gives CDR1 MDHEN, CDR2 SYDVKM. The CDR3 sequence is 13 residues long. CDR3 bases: TGTGCCAGCAGTTTCGGGACATCTTATGGCTACACCTTC. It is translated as CASSFGTSYGYTF.

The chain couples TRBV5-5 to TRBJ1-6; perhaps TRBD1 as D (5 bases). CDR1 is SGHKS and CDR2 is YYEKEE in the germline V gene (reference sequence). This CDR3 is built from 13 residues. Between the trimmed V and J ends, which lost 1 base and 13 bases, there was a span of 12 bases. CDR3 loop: CASSLFEGRPLHF. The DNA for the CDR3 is TGTGCCAGCAGCTTGTTCGAGGGGAGGCCCCTCCACTTT.

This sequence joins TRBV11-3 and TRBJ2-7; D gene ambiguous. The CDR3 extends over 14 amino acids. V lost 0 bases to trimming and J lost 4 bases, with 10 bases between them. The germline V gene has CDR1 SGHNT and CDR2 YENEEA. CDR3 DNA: TGTGCCAGCAGCTTAGAAGTCACTCAATACGAGCAGTACTTC. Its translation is CASSLEVTQYEQYF.